This T cell receptor (beta chain) comes out of a study of graft-versus-host responses after intestinal transplantation. Across the study: Among the recipients, transplants were multivisceral, liver-intestinal, or isolated intestinal.

Worth noting for this clone: Its antigen is undetermined.

Per the germline V gene, CDR1 is LNHDA and CDR2 is SQIVND (reference sequence). The V end was cut by 7 bases, the J end by 4 bases, with 20 bases between. CDR3 size: 15 residues. Overall study findings and caveats: GvH clones were found in recipient marrow; some appeared first in ileum or blood. Early post-transplant falls in HvG clones accompanied the peak levels of circulating GvH clones.

TCRdb's table, derived via immunoSEQ multiplex PCR, lists solely in-frame clones and lacks some. Here the sample spans roughly 120,000 clones, roughly 93% being singletons. Sequenced here: unstimulated CD8+ T cells sorted from spleen or lymph node cells, sampled before intestinal transplant. This clonotype was obtained from a human donor who received an intestinal transplant. V usage is TRBV19 and J usage is TRBJ2-7; possibly TRBD1 for D (5 bases). CDR3 protein: CASNKGIGSPYEQYF. DNA of the CDR3: TGTGCCAGTAACAAGGGGATCGGGTCCCCATACGAGCAGTACTTC.